The sequence of this T cell receptor beta chain was determined in a study of cytomegalovirus exposure and HLA in healthy donors. The overall study: A previous analysis identified approximately 120 million unique TCR beta sequences derived from roughly 190 million T cells.

Study findings and constraints: Cytomegalovirus association was assigned to around 150 TCR beta chains.

The PCR ran on 60 Vbeta and 13 Jbeta primers. Original methodology: Unique TCR beta chains totaled roughly 80 million in a later count, with roughly 10 million of them shared. Produced via immunoSEQ multiplex PCR; TCRdb's table is partial and in-frame only. That table supplies the V and J calls and clone size; D and trimming were determined from the DNA. Here the sample spans about 150,000 clones, roughly 82% being singletons. A word on this clone: Its specificity is not known.

V dropped 2 bases and J dropped 3 bases, with 7 bases sitting between them. The CDR3 totals 13 residues. Germline CDR1 is KGHSH and CDR2 is LQKENI. The source of this sequence is a woman in her forties or fifties in good health and CMV-seropositive. J is TRBJ1-1 and V is TRBV18; D remains unclear. The sample taken for sequencing was PBMCs. The CDR3 coding sequence is TGTGCCAGCTCACCATCCCGGGACACTGAAGCTTTCTTT. This codes for CASSPSRDTEAFF.